This T cell receptor beta chain was obtained from a study of cytomegalovirus exposure and HLA in healthy donors. Study-wide results and caveats: The study put 150 to 200 TCR beta chains on its list as cytomegalovirus-associated.

V lost 0 bases and J 6 bases, leaving 16 bases between the germline ends. This CDR3 region has 16 residues. Germline loops: CDR1 LGHNA, CDR2 YNFKEQ. Comments on this clone: As yet, its antigen is unknown.

Profiling relied on immunoSEQ multiplex PCR, and the TCRdb table lists in-frame clones only, not all of them. This sample has almost 65,000 clones, with about 89% found just once. The J gene is TRBJ2-3, the V gene TRBV4-2; D perhaps matches TRBD1 (5 bases). Sequenced: PBMCs. The origin of this receptor is a woman younger than 30 in good health and CMV-seronegative. The CDR3 nucleotides are TGTGCCAGCAGCCAAGATGCCCAGGGTACTGTGGATACGCAGTATTTT. Residues: CASSQDAQGTVDTQYF.